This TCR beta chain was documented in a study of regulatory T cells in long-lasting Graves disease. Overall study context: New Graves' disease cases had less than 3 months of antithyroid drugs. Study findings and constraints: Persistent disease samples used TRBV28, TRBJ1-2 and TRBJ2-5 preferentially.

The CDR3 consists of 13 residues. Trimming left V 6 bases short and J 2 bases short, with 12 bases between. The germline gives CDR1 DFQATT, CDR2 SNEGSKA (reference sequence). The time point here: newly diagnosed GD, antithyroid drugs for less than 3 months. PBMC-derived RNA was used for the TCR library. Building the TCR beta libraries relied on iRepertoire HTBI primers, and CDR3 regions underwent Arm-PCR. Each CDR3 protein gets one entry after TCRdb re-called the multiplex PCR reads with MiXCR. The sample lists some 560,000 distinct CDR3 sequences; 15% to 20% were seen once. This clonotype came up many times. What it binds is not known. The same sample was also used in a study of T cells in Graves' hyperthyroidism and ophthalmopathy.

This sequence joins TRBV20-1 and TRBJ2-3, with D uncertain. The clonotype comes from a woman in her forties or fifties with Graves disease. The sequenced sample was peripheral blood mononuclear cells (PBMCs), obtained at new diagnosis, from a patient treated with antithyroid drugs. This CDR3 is CSADPAFTDTQYF. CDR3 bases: TGCAGTGCCGACCCGGCGTTCACAGATACGCAGTATTTT.